This T cell receptor beta chain emerged from a study of OX40 agonist ivuxolimab in advanced cancers. Germline V gene lookup returns CDR1 SGHAT and CDR2 FQNNGV. Trimming stripped 6 bases from V and 6 bases from J, with 15 bases between. The CDR3 covers 14 residues. Sequencing used immunoSEQ multiplex PCR; TCRdb keeps in-frame clones, though not all of them. The sample holds more than 80,000 clones, less than 95% seen once. The material sequenced was CD4+ or CD8+ T cells sorted from blood, taken in a trial of the OX40 agonist ivuxolimab. This chain links TRBV11-2 with TRBJ2-1; D gene uncertain. The sequence came from an adult with an advanced solid tumor such as melanoma, head and neck, liver or kidney cancer. This CDR3 reads CASSLTRFPNEQFF. CDR3 sequence (DNA): TGTGCCAGCAGTCTCACCCGATTCCCCAATGAGCAGTTCTTC.